This passage covers 27 T cell receptor beta chains from one sample sequenced in a study of CD8 T cells in ankylosing spondylitis. Study results and limitations: Seemingly characteristic of ankylosing spondylitis blood was a TCR beta motif consisting of under ten highly homologous variants.

From the 5' RACE reads, TCRdb called clonotypes with MiXCR, one entry per CDR3 protein. The sample comprises roughly 700,000 distinct CDR3 sequences, 15% to 20% of which are singletons, and under 20% rests with the top ten. What these receptors recognize is not known. Sequences were obtained from blood, either unsorted or a sorted T cell fraction (not recorded which). These receptors were obtained from a male donor with ankylosing spondylitis.

The genes are TRBV4-2 and TRBJ1-4, with TRBD1 matching over 11 bases. With 3 bases clipped from V and 0 bases from J, the junction kept 0 bases outside the gene matches. CDR1 is LGHNA, CDR2 YNFKEQ, per germline. The CDR3 is 16 residues long. The CDR3 sequence: CASSQGQGATNEKLFF. The CDR3, as DNA: TGTGCCAGCAGCCAGGGACAGGGGGCAACTAATGAAAAACTGTTTTTT.

The chain joins TRBV18 to TRBJ1-3; 7 nucleotides match TRBD1. Trimming cost V 1 base and J 0 bases; bases outside gene matches: 3. The germline gives CDR1 KGHSH, CDR2 LQKENI. The CDR3 has 16 amino acids. The CDR3: CASSPRDSGSGNTIYF. In nucleotides, the CDR3 is TGTGCCAGCTCACCACGGGACAGCGGCTCTGGAAACACCATATATTTT.

This clonotype came up a few times. CDR3 protein: CASSTGPTGGRSYEQYF. CDR3 nucleotide sequence: TGTGCCAGCAGCACAGGACCCACAGGGGGACGATCCTACGAGCAGTACTTC. The rearrangement joins TRBV11-2 to TRBJ2-7, with 8 positions matching TRBD1. The CDR3 is 17 residues long. CDR1 and CDR2 from the germline V gene are SGHAT and FQNNGV. V was clipped by 5 bases and J by 1 base; unmatched bases: 13.

This clonotype was counted a few times. J is TRBJ1-2 and V is TRBV7-2, with D hard to call. The CDR3 contains 15 residues. Germline loops: CDR1 SGHTA, CDR2 FQGNSA. Trimming took 1 base from V and 5 from J, leaving 14 bases between them. CDR3 amino acids: CASSLGGGGDYGYTF. The CDR3, as DNA: TGTGCCAGCAGCTTAGGAGGTGGTGGGGATTATGGCTACACCTTC.

In its sample, this clonotype was seen a few times. J is TRBJ1-6 and V is TRBV6-1; no reliable D call. From germline, CDR1 is MNHNS and CDR2 SASEGT. The CDR3 totals 16 residues. Between the trimmed V and J ends, which lost 1 base and 9 bases, there was a span of 16 bases. CDR3 nucleotides: TGTGCCAGCAGTGAAGGCTATCGACGGGTGGGTTCACCCCTCCACTTT. Translation gives CASSEGYRRVGSPLHF.

This chain uses TRBV20-1 with TRBJ1-1; D gene unclear. This CDR3 spans 11 amino acids. CDR1 DFQATT and CDR2 SNEGSKA come from the germline V gene (reference sequence). Deletions cut 6 bases from V and 4 bases from J, with 9 bases between. The CDR3 spells CSAPRATEAFF. In nucleotides, the CDR3 is TGCAGTGCACCCCGGGCCACTGAAGCTTTCTTT.

In this sample, this clonotype turned up a few times. The chain couples TRBV13 to TRBJ1-2; 8 bases match TRBD1. The CDR3 covers 15 residues. V shed 5 bases, J shed 7 bases, and the junction held 12 bases outside the gene matches. CDR1 is PRHDT and CDR2 is FYEKMQ in the germline V gene (reference sequence). CDR3 protein: CASSPTQGAGRGYTF. CDR3 coding DNA: TGTGCCAGCAGCCCAACCCAGGGGGCCGGACGTGGCTACACCTTC.

The chain has TRBV20-1 and TRBJ2-3, with 8 bases that match TRBD2. Germline loops: CDR1 DFQATT, CDR2 SNEGSKA (reference sequence). This CDR3 has 16 residues. The trim removed 0 bases at V and 2 bases at J, leaving 7 bases unmatched. The CDR3 sequence: CSAREAAGGYTDTQYF. Here the CDR3 DNA reads TGCAGTGCTAGAGAGGCGGCGGGGGGATACACAGATACGCAGTATTTT.

This clonotype was seen more than once but under ten times. This chain joins TRBV20-1 and TRBJ2-2; D remains ambiguous. The germline V gene encodes CDR1 DFQATT and CDR2 SNEGSKA (reference sequence). V dropped 5 bases and J dropped 3 bases, with 7 bases sitting between them. CDR3 length: 12 residues. CDR3 DNA sequence: TGCAGTGCTTCCGCGGACACCGGGGAGCTGTTTTTT. This gives the protein CSASADTGELFF.

This rearrangement joins TRBV2 to TRBJ2-2, with D possibly called TRBD1 or TRBD2 (5 bases each). The CDR3 consists of 15 residues. The V gene lost 6 bases and the J gene lost 4 bases, with 15 bases spanning the gap. CDR1 and CDR2 from the germline V gene are SNHLY and FYNNEI. The CDR3 spells CASRKGDQSTGELFF. The CDR3 DNA reads as TGTGCCAGCAGGAAAGGGGACCAAAGCACCGGGGAGCTGTTTTTT.

CDR3: CASGSTSGRYNEQFF. CDR3 bases: TGTGCCAGCGGGTCAACTAGCGGGAGGTATAATGAGCAGTTCTTC. This chain links TRBV12-3 or TRBV12-4 with TRBJ2-1; 12 positions match TRBD2. V lost 8 bases to trimming and J lost 7 bases; unmatched junction nucleotides: 9. The CDR3 sequence is 15 residues long.

The chain uses TRBV5-6 and TRBJ2-7, with 9 bases identical to TRBD2. CDR3 length: 17 residues. Germline loops: CDR1 SGHDT, CDR2 YYEEEE. The J segment lost 2 bases and the V segment lost 0 bases, leaving 9 bases of the junction unmatched. The CDR3 sequence is CASSLGALAGITYEQYF. CDR3 DNA sequence: TGTGCCAGCAGCTTGGGGGCTCTAGCGGGGATTACCTACGAGCAGTACTTC.

This clonotype appeared a few times. The genes are TRBV12-3 or TRBV12-4 and TRBJ2-2, with a weak D call TRBD1 (6 bases). This CDR3 region has 15 residues. Trimming left V 3 bases short and J 6 bases short, with 14 bases between. The CDR3 nucleotides are TGTGCCAGCAGTTTTGTGGGGGCCAAGGCCGGGGAGCTGTTTTTT. It specifies CASSFVGAKAGELFF.

V and J are TRBV14 and TRBJ2-3; the match to TRBD2 covers 10 bases. V shed 8 bases, J shed 4 bases, and the junction held 6 bases outside the gene matches. The CDR3 spans 14 residues. Per the germline V gene, CDR1 is SGHDN and CDR2 is FVKESK. The CDR3 sequence: CASASGGWADTQYF. The CDR3, as DNA: TGTGCCAGCGCTAGCGGGGGCTGGGCAGATACGCAGTATTTT.

This CDR3 reads CASSGKQGSHLKNSGANVLTF. For the CDR3, the DNA is TGTGCCAGCAGTGGGAAACAGGGGAGCCACCTCAAAAACTCTGGGGCCAACGTCCTGACTTTC. The chain carries TRBV27 and TRBJ2-6, with 7 bases fitting TRBD1. J gave up 0 bases and V 5 bases, and 19 bases lay outside the gene matches. This CDR3 comprises 21 residues. Germline values: CDR1 MNHEY, CDR2 SMNVEV (reference sequence).

This clonotype was recorded a few times. The chain recombines TRBV3-1 with TRBJ2-1; the D is unclear. In germline, CDR1 is LGHDT, CDR2 YNNKEL (reference sequence). The V gene lost 2 bases and the J gene lost 9 bases, with 11 bases spanning the gap. The CDR3 is 13 residues long. The CDR3 here is CASSQLSYGEQFF. Here the CDR3 DNA reads TGTGCCAGCAGCCAACTCTCCTACGGTGAGCAGTTCTTC.

J is TRBJ2-5 and V is TRBV18; unclear D gene. This CDR3 region has 14 residues. Germline CDR1 and CDR2: KGHSH and LQKENI. Trimming cost V 4 bases and J 5 bases, with 14 bases left between them. The CDR3 sequence is CASSLPVGSETQYF. CDR3 coding DNA: TGTGCCAGCTCACTCCCCGTGGGATCGGAGACCCAGTACTTC.

The chain combines TRBV20-1 with TRBJ1-6; no reliable D call. Trimming left V 1 base short and J 4 bases short, with 11 bases between. CDR3 length: 15 amino acids. Germline V gene sequence: CDR1 DFQATT, CDR2 SNEGSKA (reference sequence). The CDR3 DNA is TGCAGTGCTAGAGCTGCCCAGCTGTATAATTCACCCCTCCACTTT. This codes for CSARAAQLYNSPLHF.

To note about this clonotype: A junction boundary mismatches the germline segment, possibly from a read error. The chain couples TRBV15 to TRBJ2-1, with 10 bases fitting TRBD1. There are 16 residues in the CDR3. Germline V lookup: CDR1 LNHNV, CDR2 YYDKDF (reference sequence). The CDR3: CATSGRDRGPYNEQFF. The CDR3 bases are TGTGCTACCAGCGGTAGGGACAGGGGTCCCTACAATGAGCAGTTCTTC.

In its sample, this clonotype was seen a few times. The V and J genes are TRBV11-1 and TRBJ1-1; possible D gene TRBD1, 6 bases. The ends were cut back, 1 base at V and 4 bases at J, with 10 bases in the middle. The CDR3 is 14 amino acids. Per the germline V gene, CDR1 is SGHAT and CDR2 is FQDESV (reference sequence). The DNA of the CDR3 is TGTGCCAGCAGCTTAGACAGGGCTGGCACTGAAGCTTTCTTT. This encodes CASSLDRAGTEAFF.

The rearrangement joins TRBV5-1 to TRBJ2-7; D gene uncertain. Trimming pared 4 bases from V and 6 bases from J, leaving 14 bases between. Germline V gene lookup returns CDR1 SGHRS and CDR2 YFSETQ. The CDR3 consists of 13 residues. DNA for the CDR3: TGCGCCAGCAGCGAGAACGGAATGGGCGAGCAGTACTTC. Translation: CASSENGMGEQYF.

In the case of this clonotype: A junction boundary mismatches the germline segment, possibly from a read error. The J gene is TRBJ2-4, the V gene TRBV4-1; 10 nucleotides align to TRBD2. Germline V gene lookup returns CDR1 MGHRA and CDR2 YSYEKL. The CDR3 spans 13 residues. The CDR3 region has the DNA TGCGCCAGCAGCCAAGATCCTAGCGGGAGCCGCGACTTC. This codes for CASSQDPSGSRDF.

This clonotype appeared many times. This rearrangement joins TRBV12-3 or TRBV12-4 to TRBJ1-1, with D unresolved. The CDR3 loop spans 13 amino acids. Deletions cut 4 bases from V and 3 bases from J, with 9 bases between. The CDR3 DNA sequence: TGTGCCAGCAGTTCCCGGGCCTACACTGAAGCTTTCTTT. Translating it yields CASSSRAYTEAFF.

This clonotype was picked up a small number of times. The chain employs TRBV7-8 and TRBJ2-1; 10 nucleotides agree with TRBD2. Germline V gene lookup returns CDR1 SGHVS and CDR2 FQNEAQ. The CDR3 is 16 amino acids. Unmatched junction bases numbered 9, after V lost 2 bases and J lost 8 bases. In DNA, the CDR3 is TGTGCCAGCAGCTTACTAGCCAGCGGGGGGGCGGATGAGCAGTTCTTC. Protein sequence: CASSLLASGGADEQFF. The full variable domain, with the rest looked up from reference TRBV7-8 and TRBJ2-1, is GAGVSQSPRYKVAKRGQDVALRCDPISGHVSLFWYQQALGQGPEFLTYFQNEAQLDKSGLPSDRFFAERPEGSVSTLKIQRTQQEDSAVYLCASSLLASGGADEQFFGPGTRLTVL.

V is TRBV20-1 and J is TRBJ2-3; 9 bases are a match to TRBD1. V shed 6 bases, J shed 2 bases, and the junction held 15 bases outside the gene matches. Germline CDR1 and CDR2: DFQATT and SNEGSKA (reference sequence). The CDR3 covers 17 residues. CDR3 nucleotide sequence: TGCAGTGCCAGAAGCCAGCACAGGGGGCGGGACACAGATACGCAGTATTTT. This encodes CSARSQHRGRDTDTQYF.

At least ten counts were recorded for this clonotype. CDR3 amino acids: CASSQKLGSGELFF. The CDR3 DNA reads as TGTGCCAGCAGCCAAAAGCTCGGGAGCGGGGAGCTGTTTTTT. This sequence joins TRBV4-2 and TRBJ2-2; tentatively, D is TRBD2 (6 bases). There are 14 residues in the CDR3. Germline V gene sequence: CDR1 LGHNA, CDR2 YNFKEQ. V dropped 2 bases and J dropped 7 bases, with 11 bases sitting between them.

This rearrangement joins TRBV5-5 to TRBJ2-7; TRBD1 is a possible D gene (6 bases). Germline assignment: CDR1 SGHKS and CDR2 YYEKEE (reference sequence). V lost 3 bases, J lost 0 bases, and 10 bases lay in between. CDR3 length: 14 amino acids. The CDR3 DNA sequence: TGTGCCAGCAGCTACCGGGACAACTCCTACGAGCAGTACTTC. It codes for CASSYRDNSYEQYF.